This T cell receptor beta chain was sequenced for a study of blood T cell repertoires in COVID-19. Across the study: PBMCs, B-cell-depleted T cells, or T cells were the source of the cDNA or gDNA that made up the material.

Libraries were prepared by immunoSEQ multiplex PCR; TCRdb keeps only in-frame clonotypes and omits some of them. The table records roughly 300,000 clones, 70% to 90% of them present only once. Trimming took 3 bases from V and 2 from J; bases not matched to a gene: 11. This CDR3 has 19 residues. Germline V gene sequence: CDR1 MDHEN, CDR2 SYDVKM. The sequence came from a woman in her forties or fifties who had recovered from COVID-19. The chain employs TRBV28 and TRBJ1-6, with TRBD1 matching 9 bases. The specimen sequenced was peripheral blood. The CDR3 bases are TGTGCCAGCAGTTTCCCTAGAGACAGGGGGAACGCCTATAATTCACCCCTCCACTTT. Its protein product is CASSFPRDRGNAYNSPLHF.